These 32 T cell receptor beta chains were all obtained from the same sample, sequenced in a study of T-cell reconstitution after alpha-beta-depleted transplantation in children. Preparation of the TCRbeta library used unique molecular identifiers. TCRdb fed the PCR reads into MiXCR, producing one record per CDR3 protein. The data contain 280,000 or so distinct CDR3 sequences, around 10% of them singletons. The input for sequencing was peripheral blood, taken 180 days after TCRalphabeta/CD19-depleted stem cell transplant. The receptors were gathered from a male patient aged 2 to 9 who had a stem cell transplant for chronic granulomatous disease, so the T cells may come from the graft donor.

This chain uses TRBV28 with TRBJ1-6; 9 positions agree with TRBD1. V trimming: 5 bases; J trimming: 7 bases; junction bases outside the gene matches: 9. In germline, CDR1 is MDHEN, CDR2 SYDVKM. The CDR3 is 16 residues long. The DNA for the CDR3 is TGTGCCAGCAGTGCAACAGGGGGCAGACGGAATTCACCCCTCCACTTT. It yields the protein CASSATGGRRNSPLHF.

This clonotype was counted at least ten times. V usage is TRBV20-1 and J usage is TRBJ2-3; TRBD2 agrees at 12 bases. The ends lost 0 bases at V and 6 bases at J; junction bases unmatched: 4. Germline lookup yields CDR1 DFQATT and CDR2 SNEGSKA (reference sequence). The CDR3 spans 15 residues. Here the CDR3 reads CSARDLAGGRDTQYF. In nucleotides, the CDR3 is TGCAGTGCTAGAGATCTAGCGGGGGGGAGGGATACGCAGTATTTT.

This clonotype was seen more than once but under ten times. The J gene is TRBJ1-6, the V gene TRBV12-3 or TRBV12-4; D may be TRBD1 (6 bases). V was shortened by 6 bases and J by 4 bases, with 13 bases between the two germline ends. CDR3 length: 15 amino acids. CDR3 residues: CASSPTGVYNSPLHF. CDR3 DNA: TGTGCCAGCAGCCCGACAGGAGTTTATAATTCACCCCTCCACTTT.

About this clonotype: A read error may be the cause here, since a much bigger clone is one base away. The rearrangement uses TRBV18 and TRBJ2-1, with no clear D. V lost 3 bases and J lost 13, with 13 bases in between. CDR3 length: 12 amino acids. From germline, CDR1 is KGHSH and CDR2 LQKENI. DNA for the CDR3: TGTGCCAGCTCACCTAGCACGGAGTTACAGTTCTTC. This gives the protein CASSPSTELQFF.

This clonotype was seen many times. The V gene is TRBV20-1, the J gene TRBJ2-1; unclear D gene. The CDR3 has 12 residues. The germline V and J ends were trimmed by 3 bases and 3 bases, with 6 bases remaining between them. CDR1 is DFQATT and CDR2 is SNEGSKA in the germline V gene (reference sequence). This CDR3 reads CSASGRYNEQFF. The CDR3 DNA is TGCAGTGCTAGCGGACGCTACAATGAGCAGTTCTTC.

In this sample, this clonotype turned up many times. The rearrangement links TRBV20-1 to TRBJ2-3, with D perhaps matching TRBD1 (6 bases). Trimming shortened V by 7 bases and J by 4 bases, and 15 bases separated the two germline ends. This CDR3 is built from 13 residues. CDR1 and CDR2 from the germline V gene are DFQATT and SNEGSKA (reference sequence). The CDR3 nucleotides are TGCAGTGTTACAGGGAAAGGGCCAGATACGCAGTATTTT. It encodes CSVTGKGPDTQYF.

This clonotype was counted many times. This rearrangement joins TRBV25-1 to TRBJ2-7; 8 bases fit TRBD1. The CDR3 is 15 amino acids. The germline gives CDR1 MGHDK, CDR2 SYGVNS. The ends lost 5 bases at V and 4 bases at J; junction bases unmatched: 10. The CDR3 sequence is CASSLRQGSIYEQYF. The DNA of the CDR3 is TGTGCCAGCAGTCTGCGACAGGGGAGTATATACGAGCAGTACTTC.

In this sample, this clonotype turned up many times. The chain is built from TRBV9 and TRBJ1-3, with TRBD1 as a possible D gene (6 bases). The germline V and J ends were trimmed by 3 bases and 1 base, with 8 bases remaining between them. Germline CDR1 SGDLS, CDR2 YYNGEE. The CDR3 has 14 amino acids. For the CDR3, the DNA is TGTGCCAGCAGCGACGGGACATCTGGAAACACCATATATTTT. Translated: CASSDGTSGNTIYF.

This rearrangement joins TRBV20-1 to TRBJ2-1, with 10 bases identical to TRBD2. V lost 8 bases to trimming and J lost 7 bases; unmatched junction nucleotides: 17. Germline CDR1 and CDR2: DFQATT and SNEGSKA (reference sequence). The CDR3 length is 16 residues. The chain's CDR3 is CSPTLQSGRASNEQFF. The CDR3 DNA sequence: TGCAGTCCCACACTCCAAAGCGGGAGGGCCTCGAATGAGCAGTTCTTC.

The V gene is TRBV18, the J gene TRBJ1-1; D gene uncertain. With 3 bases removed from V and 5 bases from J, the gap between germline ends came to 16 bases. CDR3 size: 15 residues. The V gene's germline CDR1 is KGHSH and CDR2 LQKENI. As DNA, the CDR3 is TGTGCCAGCTCACCCGATCAAAATGTGAGGACTGAAGCTTTCTTT. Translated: CASSPDQNVRTEAFF.

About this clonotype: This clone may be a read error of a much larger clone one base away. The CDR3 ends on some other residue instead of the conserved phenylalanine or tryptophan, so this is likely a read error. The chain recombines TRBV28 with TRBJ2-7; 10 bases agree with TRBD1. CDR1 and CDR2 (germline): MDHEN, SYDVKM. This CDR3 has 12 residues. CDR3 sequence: CATGTGVYEQYL. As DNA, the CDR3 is TGTGCGACCGGGACAGGGGTATACGAGCAGTACTTG.

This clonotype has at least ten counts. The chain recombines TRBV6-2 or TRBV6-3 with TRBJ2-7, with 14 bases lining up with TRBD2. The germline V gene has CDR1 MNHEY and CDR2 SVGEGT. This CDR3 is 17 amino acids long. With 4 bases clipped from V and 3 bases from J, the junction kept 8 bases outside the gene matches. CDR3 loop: CASSSGLAGDPDYEQYF. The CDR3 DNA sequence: TGTGCCAGCAGTTCGGGACTAGCGGGAGATCCGGACTACGAGCAGTACTTC.

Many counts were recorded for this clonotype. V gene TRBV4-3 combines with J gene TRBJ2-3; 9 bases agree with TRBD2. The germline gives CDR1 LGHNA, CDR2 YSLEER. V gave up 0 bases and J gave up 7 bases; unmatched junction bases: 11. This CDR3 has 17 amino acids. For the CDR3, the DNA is TGCGCCAGCAGCCAAGATTATGATAGCGGGAGTTTATATACGCAGTATTTT. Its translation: CASSQDYDSGSLYTQYF.

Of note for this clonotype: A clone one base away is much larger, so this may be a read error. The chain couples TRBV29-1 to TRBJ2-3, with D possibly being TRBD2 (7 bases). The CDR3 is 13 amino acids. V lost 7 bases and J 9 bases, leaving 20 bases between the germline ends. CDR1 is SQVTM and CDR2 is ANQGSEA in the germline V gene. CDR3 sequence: CSAGGRSPGTQYF. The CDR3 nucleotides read TGCAGCGCCGGGGGGCGGAGTCCAGGGACGCAGTATTTT.

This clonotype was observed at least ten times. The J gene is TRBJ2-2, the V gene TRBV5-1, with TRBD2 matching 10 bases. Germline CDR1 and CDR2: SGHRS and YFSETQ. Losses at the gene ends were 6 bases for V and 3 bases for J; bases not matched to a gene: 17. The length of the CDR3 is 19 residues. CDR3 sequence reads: CASTASGRKPSRDTGELFF. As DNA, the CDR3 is TGCGCCAGCACCGCTAGCGGGAGAAAACCTTCGAGGGACACCGGGGAGCTGTTTTTT. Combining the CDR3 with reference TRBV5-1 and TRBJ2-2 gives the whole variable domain KAGVTQTPRYLIKTRGQQVTLSCSPISGHRSVSWYQQTPGQGLQFLFEYFSETQRNKGNFPGRFSGRQFSNSRSEMNVSTLELGDSALYLCASTASGRKPSRDTGELFFGEGSRLTVL.

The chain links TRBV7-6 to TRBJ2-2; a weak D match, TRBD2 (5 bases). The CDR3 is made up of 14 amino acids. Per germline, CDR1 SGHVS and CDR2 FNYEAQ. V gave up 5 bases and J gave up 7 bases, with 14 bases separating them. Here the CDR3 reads CASSPLTGNGELFF. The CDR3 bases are TGTGCCAGCAGCCCCCTCACGGGAAACGGGGAGCTGTTTTTT. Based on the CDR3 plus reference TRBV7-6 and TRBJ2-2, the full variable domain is GAGVSQSPRYKVTKRGQDVALRCDPISGHVSLYWYRQALGQGPEFLTYFNYEAQQDKSGLPNDRFSAERPEGSISTLTIQRTEQRDSAMYRCASSPLTGNGELFFGEGSRLTVL.

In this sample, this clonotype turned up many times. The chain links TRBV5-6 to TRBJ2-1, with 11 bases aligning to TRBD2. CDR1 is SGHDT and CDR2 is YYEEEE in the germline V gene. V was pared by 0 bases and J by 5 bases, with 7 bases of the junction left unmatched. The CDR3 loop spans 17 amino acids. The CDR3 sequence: CASSLVRSGRGNNEQFF. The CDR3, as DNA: TGTGCCAGCAGCTTGGTTCGTAGCGGGAGGGGAAACAATGAGCAGTTCTTC.

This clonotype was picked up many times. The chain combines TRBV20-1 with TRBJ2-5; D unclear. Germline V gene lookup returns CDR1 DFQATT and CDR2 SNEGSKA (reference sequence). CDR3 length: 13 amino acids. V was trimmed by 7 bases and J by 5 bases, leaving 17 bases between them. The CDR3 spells CSVPRVPRETQYF. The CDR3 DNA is TGCAGTGTCCCCCGGGTCCCAAGGGAGACCCAGTACTTC.

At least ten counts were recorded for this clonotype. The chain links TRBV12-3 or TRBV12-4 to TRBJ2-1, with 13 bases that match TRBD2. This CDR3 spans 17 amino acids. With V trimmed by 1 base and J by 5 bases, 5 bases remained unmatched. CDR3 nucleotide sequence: TGTGCCAGCAGTTTAGGACTAGCGGGGGGTCTTAACAATGAGCAGTTCTTC. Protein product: CASSLGLAGGLNNEQFF.

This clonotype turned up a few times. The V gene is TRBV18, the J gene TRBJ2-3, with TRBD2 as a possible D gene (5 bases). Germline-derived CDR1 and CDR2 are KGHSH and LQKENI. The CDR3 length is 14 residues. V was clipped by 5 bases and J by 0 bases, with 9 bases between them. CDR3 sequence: CASSLDLSTDTQYF. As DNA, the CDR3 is TGTGCCAGCTCATTGGACTTGAGCACAGATACGCAGTATTTT.

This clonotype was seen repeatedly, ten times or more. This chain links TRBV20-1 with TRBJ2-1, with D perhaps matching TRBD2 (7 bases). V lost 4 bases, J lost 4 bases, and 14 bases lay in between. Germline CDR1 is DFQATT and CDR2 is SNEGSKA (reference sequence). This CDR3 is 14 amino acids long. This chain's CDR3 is CSAIGGGPYNEQFF. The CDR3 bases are TGCAGTGCTATCGGCGGGGGCCCTTACAATGAGCAGTTCTTC.

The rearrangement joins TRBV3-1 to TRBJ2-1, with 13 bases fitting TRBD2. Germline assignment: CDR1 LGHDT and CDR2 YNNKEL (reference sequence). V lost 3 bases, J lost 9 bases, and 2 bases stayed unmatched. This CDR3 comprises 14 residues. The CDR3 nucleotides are TGTGCCAGCAGCCAGGGACTAGCGGGGTTTGAGCAGTTCTTC. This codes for CASSQGLAGFEQFF.

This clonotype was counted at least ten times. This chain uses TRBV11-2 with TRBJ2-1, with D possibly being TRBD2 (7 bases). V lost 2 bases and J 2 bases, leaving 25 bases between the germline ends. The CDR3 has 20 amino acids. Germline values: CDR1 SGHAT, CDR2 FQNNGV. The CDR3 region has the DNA TGTGCCAGCAGCTTAAGGGCGCAAGGCGGGCGGGGGCGGACCTACAATGAGCAGTTCTTC. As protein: CASSLRAQGGRGRTYNEQFF.

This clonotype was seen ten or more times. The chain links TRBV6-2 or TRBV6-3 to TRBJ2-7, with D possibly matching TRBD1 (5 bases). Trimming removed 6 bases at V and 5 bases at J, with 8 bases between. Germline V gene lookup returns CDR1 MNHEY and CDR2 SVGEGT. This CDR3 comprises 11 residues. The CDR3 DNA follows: TGTGCCAGCAGACAGGTTCACGAGCAGTACTTC. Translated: CASRQVHEQYF.

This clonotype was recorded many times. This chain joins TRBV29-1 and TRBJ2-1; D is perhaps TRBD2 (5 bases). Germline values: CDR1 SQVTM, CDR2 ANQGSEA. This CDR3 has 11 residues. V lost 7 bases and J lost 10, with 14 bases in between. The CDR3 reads CSAKILGEQFF. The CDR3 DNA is TGCAGCGCCAAAATACTAGGGGAGCAGTTCTTC.

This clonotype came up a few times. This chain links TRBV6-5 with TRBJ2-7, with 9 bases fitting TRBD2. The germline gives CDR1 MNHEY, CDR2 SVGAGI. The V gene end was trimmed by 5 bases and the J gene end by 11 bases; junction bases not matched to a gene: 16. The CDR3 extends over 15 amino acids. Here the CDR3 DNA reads TGTGCCAGCAGTCACCCCTCCCTAGCGGGGCAAAGGGAGTACTTC. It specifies CASSHPSLAGQREYF.

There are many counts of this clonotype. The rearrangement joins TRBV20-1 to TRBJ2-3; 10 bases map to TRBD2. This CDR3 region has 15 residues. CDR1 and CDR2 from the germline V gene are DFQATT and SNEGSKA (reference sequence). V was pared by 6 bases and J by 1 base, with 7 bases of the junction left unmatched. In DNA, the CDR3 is TGCAGTGCGCCCGACCTAGCGGGAGGCACAGATACGCAGTATTTT. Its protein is CSAPDLAGGTDTQYF.

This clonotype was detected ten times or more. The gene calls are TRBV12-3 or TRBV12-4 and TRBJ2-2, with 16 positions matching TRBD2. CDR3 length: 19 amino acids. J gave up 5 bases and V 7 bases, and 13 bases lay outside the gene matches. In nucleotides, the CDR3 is TGTGCCAGCAACATAGCCGGGACTAGCGGGAGGGGAGGAACCGGGGAGCTGTTTTTT. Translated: CASNIAGTSGRGGTGELFF.

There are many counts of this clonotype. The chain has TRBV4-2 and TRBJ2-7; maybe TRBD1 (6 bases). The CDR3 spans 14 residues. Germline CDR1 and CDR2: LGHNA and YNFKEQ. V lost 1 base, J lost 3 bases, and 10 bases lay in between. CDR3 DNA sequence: TGTGCCAGCAGCCAAGGGACAGCCGTCTACGAGCAGTACTTC. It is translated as CASSQGTAVYEQYF.

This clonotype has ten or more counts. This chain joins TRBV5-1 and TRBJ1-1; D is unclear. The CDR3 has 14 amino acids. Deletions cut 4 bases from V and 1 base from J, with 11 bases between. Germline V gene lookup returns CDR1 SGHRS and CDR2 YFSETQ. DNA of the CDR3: TGCGCCAGCAGCCCCACCGACCGGAACACTGAAGCTTTCTTT. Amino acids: CASSPTDRNTEAFF.

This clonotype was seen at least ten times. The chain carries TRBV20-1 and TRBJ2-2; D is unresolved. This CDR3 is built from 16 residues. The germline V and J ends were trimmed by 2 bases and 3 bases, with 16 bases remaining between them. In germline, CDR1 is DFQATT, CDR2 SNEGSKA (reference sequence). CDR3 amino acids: CSARLEFEEYTGELFF. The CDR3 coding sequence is TGCAGTGCTAGACTCGAATTCGAGGAGTACACCGGGGAGCTGTTTTTT.

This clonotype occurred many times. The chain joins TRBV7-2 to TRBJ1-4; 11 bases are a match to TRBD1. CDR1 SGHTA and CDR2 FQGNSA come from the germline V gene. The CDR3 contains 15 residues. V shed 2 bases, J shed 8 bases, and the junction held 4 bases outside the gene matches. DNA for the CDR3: TGTGCCAGCAGCTTATGGGGACAGGGGGGCGAAAAACTGTTTTTT. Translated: CASSLWGQGGEKLFF.